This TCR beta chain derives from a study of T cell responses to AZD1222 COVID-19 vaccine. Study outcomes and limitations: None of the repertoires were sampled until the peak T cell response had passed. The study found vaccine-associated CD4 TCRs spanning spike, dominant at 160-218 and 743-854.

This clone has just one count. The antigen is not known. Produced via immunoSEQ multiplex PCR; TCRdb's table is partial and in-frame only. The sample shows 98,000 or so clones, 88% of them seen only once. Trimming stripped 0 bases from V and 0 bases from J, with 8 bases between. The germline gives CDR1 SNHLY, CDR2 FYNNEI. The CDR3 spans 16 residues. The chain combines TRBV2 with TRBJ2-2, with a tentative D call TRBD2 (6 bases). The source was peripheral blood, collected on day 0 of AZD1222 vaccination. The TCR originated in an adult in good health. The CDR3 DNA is TGTGCCAGCAGTGAAGCGCCGGGGGCGAACACCGGGGAGCTGTTTTTT. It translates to CASSEAPGANTGELFF.